The 32 T cell receptor beta chains below all came from one sample that was sequenced in a study of T cells after yellow fever vaccination. TCRdb recomputed calls from the 5' RACE reads with MiXCR, one row per CDR3 protein. The sample lists hundreds of thousands of distinct CDR3 sequences, 3% to 4.5% occurring once. Specimen: PBMCs, collected on the day of the yellow fever booster vaccination. These receptors originate from a man younger than 35 who received the YFV17D yellow fever vaccine.

This rearrangement joins TRBV12-3 or TRBV12-4 to TRBJ2-3, with a weak D call TRBD2 (6 bases). CDR3 length: 15 amino acids. The V gene lost 7 bases and the J gene lost 1 base, with 15 bases spanning the gap. CDR3 amino acids: CASTPRDLGTDTQYF. CDR3 sequence (DNA): TGTGCCAGCACCCCCCGGGACTTAGGCACAGATACGCAGTATTTT.

The rearrangement uses TRBV19 and TRBJ1-2; D remains ambiguous. This CDR3 comprises 14 residues. Trimming took off 2 bases at V and 0 bases at J, with 7 bases between the two ends. Germline V lookup: CDR1 LNHDA, CDR2 SQIVND (reference sequence). CDR3 loop: CASSISETNYGYTF. The CDR3 nucleotides are TGTGCCAGTAGTATAAGCGAGACTAACTATGGCTACACCTTC. Supplemented by reference TRBV19 and TRBJ1-2, the full variable domain reads DGGITQSPKYLFRKEGQNVTLSCEQNLNHDAMYWYRQDPGQGLRLIYYSQIVNDFQKGDIAEGYSVSREKKESFPLTVTSAQKNPTAFYLCASSISETNYGYTFGSGTRLTVV.

Only a few counts were recorded for this clonotype. The chain links TRBV20-1 to TRBJ1-5; D uncertain. This CDR3 contains 13 residues. CDR1 DFQATT and CDR2 SNEGSKA come from the germline V gene (reference sequence). V shed 2 bases and J shed 1 base, with 6 bases lying between them. The CDR3 bases are TGCAGTGCTAGAAGTTACAGCAATCAGCCCCAGCATTTT. Encoded protein: CSARSYSNQPQHF.

There are many counts of this clonotype. This chain links TRBV3-1 with TRBJ2-1; tentatively, D is TRBD2 (6 bases). Germline CDR1 and CDR2: LGHDT and YNNKEL (reference sequence). V was shortened by 0 bases and J by 4 bases, with 10 bases between the two germline ends. CDR3 length: 15 amino acids. The CDR3 coding sequence is TGTGCCAGCAGCCAAGATACTGGGGGGTACAATGAGCAGTTCTTC. Translated, it gives CASSQDTGGYNEQFF.

The CDR3, as DNA: TGTGCCAGCTCACCACCGTTCGGGGGAACCGGGGAGCTGTTTTTT. As protein: CASSPPFGGTGELFF. The chain links TRBV18 to TRBJ2-2; TRBD2 is a possible D gene (6 bases). The CDR3 is 15 amino acids. The V gene lost 0 bases and the J gene lost 5 bases, with 10 bases spanning the gap. The germline V gene has CDR1 KGHSH and CDR2 LQKENI.

V is TRBV12-3 or TRBV12-4 and J is TRBJ1-2; D may be TRBD1 (5 bases). This CDR3 has 14 amino acids. The V end lost 5 bases, the J end lost 6 bases, and 16 bases lay between the germline ends. The CDR3 DNA follows: TGTGCCAGCAGTGCCCGGATGGGAGGGGATGGCTACACCTTC. As protein: CASSARMGGDGYTF.

This clonotype was seen only a few times. CDR3: CAISSRGIQYF. The CDR3 coding sequence is TGTGCCATCAGCAGTCGGGGGATTCAGTACTTC. This rearrangement joins TRBV10-3 to TRBJ2-4; D possibly corresponds to TRBD2 (6 bases). Germline lookup yields CDR1 ENHRY and CDR2 SYGVKD. The germline V and J ends were trimmed by 6 bases and 10 bases, with 10 bases remaining between them. The CDR3 has 11 amino acids.

The chain combines TRBV7-2 with TRBJ2-7; 7 bases align to TRBD2. The CDR3 extends over 15 amino acids. J gave up 2 bases and V 4 bases, and 8 bases lay outside the gene matches. Germline V gene sequence: CDR1 SGHTA, CDR2 FQGNSA. CDR3 amino acids: CASSYLTGTTYEQYV. The CDR3 region has the DNA TGTGCCAGCAGCTACCTTACCGGGACTACCTACGAGCAGTACGTC.

This clonotype has at least ten counts. Here the CDR3 DNA reads TGTGCCAGCAGCCGAGGGGGCGAGCAGTACTTC. Protein: CASSRGGEQYF. The gene calls are TRBV3-1 and TRBJ2-7, with a possible D match to TRBD1 (6 bases). CDR1 LGHDT and CDR2 YNNKEL come from the germline V gene (reference sequence). This CDR3 contains 11 residues. V gave up 4 bases and J gave up 6 bases, with 7 bases separating them.

This clonotype was found many times. V and J are TRBV29-1 and TRBJ2-1; D remains ambiguous. Germline assignment: CDR1 SQVTM and CDR2 ANQGSEA. The length of the CDR3 is 12 residues. V was trimmed by 6 bases and J by 0 bases, leaving 6 bases between them. The CDR3 coding sequence is TGCAGCGTGGCATTCTCCTACAATGAGCAGTTCTTC. Translated, it gives CSVAFSYNEQFF.

This clonotype appeared many times. V usage is TRBV6-6 and J usage is TRBJ1-5; TRBD1 matches 7 bases. The V segment lost 5 bases and the J segment 5 bases; nucleotides outside the gene matches: 9. Germline values: CDR1 MNHNY, CDR2 SVGAGI (reference sequence). The CDR3 extends over 15 amino acids. CDR3 bases: TGTGCCAGCAGTCCTCATGACAGGGCAGATCAGCCCCAGCATTTT. Protein sequence: CASSPHDRADQPQHF.

This clonotype has only a few counts. This chain joins TRBV10-3 and TRBJ2-7; possible D gene TRBD1, 5 bases. The CDR3 is 14 amino acids. Germline V gene lookup returns CDR1 ENHRY and CDR2 SYGVKD. With 3 bases removed from V and 0 bases from J, the gap between germline ends came to 9 bases. CDR3 bases: TGTGCCATCAGTGACAGGGATTTCTCCTACGAGCAGTACGTC. This gives the protein CAISDRDFSYEQYV.

This chain joins TRBV20-1 and TRBJ1-5; D gene unclear. This CDR3 comprises 15 residues. Germline CDR1 and CDR2: DFQATT and SNEGSKA (reference sequence). Trimming cost V 3 bases and J 0 bases, with 12 bases left between them. The CDR3 region is CSASPVLNSNQPQHF. The CDR3 DNA is TGCAGTGCTAGTCCAGTCTTAAATAGCAATCAGCCCCAGCATTTT.

The V gene is TRBV12-3 or TRBV12-4, the J gene TRBJ2-5, with 7 bases matching TRBD1. The CDR3 runs to 17 residues. V trimming: 3 bases; J trimming: 1 base; junction bases outside the gene matches: 11. CDR3 coding DNA: TGTGCCAGCAGTTTGTCTTCCGCAGGGGGTGCCCAAGAGACCCAGTACTTC. It translates to CASSLSSAGGAQETQYF.

The chain carries TRBV6-2 or TRBV6-3 and TRBJ2-1; TRBD1 might be the D (5 bases). CDR1 and CDR2 (germline): MNHEY, SVGEGT. The CDR3 has 15 amino acids. V lost 5 bases, J lost 2 bases, and 13 bases lay in between. The CDR3 sequence: CASSPQTVAYNEQFF. For the CDR3, the DNA is TGTGCCAGCAGTCCCCAGACAGTAGCCTACAATGAGCAGTTCTTC.

This clonotype was observed a handful of times. V gene TRBV5-1 combines with J gene TRBJ2-3; 8 nucleotides line up with TRBD1. The V and J ends lost 4 bases and 2 bases, in that order; junction bases with no gene match: 6. This CDR3 comprises 15 residues. The germline V gene has CDR1 SGHRS and CDR2 YFSETQ. CDR3 sequence (DNA): TGCGCCAGCAGCAGAAACAGGGGGGTCACAGATACGCAGTATTTT. It encodes CASSRNRGVTDTQYF. Complete variable domain (other parts from reference TRBV5-1 and TRBJ2-3): KAGVTQTPRYLIKTRGQQVTLSCSPISGHRSVSWYQQTPGQGLQFLFEYFSETQRNKGNFPGRFSGRQFSNSRSEMNVSTLELGDSALYLCASSRNRGVTDTQYFGPGTRLTVL.

The chain has TRBV6-6 and TRBJ1-2; 7 bases align to TRBD1. This CDR3 spans 14 amino acids. V was pared by 6 bases and J by 4 bases, with 8 bases of the junction left unmatched. The germline V gene has CDR1 MNHNY and CDR2 SVGAGI (reference sequence). CDR3 in amino acids: CASRGQNFPYGYTF. The CDR3 bases are TGTGCCAGCAGGGGACAGAACTTCCCCTATGGCTACACCTTC.

The DNA of the CDR3 is TGTGCCAGCAGCCCCTATACAATACGCGGGCGAGACTCTGAAAAACTGTTTTTT. This sequence encodes CASSPYTIRGRDSEKLFF. The chain carries TRBV11-1 and TRBJ1-4; unclear D gene. With 5 bases removed from V and 7 bases from J, the gap between germline ends came to 26 bases. The CDR3 covers 18 residues. The germline gives CDR1 SGHAT, CDR2 FQDESV (reference sequence).

The CDR3 region is CASSLLTEEHRYEQYF. CDR3 DNA: TGTGCCAGCAGCTTGCTCACCGAGGAACATCGCTACGAGCAGTACTTC. The rearrangement uses TRBV5-6 and TRBJ2-7; no reliable D call. Per germline, CDR1 SGHDT and CDR2 YYEEEE. The CDR3 covers 16 residues. The germline V and J ends were trimmed by 1 base and 3 bases, with 17 bases remaining between them.

This chain connects TRBV6-5 to TRBJ2-5; D is undetermined. The CDR3 covers 13 residues. CDR1 is MNHEY, CDR2 SVGAGI, per germline. Trimming removed 0 bases at V and 7 bases at J, with 9 bases between. CDR3 DNA: TGTGCCAGCAGTTACTCGGGCGAAAGGACCCAGTACTTC. Its translation: CASSYSGERTQYF.

The sample holds a few counts of this clonotype. The chain couples TRBV4-3 to TRBJ2-7, with unresolved D. V gave up 0 bases and J gave up 3 bases, with 9 bases separating them. Per germline, CDR1 LGHNA and CDR2 YSLEER. The CDR3 loop spans 14 amino acids. The chain's CDR3 is CASSQEYSVYEQYF. The CDR3 DNA reads as TGCGCCAGCAGCCAAGAGTACAGCGTCTACGAGCAGTACTTC.

This clonotype was counted a few times. V usage is TRBV7-2 and J usage is TRBJ1-2; D gene unclear. Trimming removed 2 bases at V and 2 bases at J, with 18 bases between. This CDR3 region has 17 residues. Germline CDR1 reads SGHTA; CDR2 reads FQGNSA. CDR3 coding DNA: TGTGCCAGCAGCTTAACCGTTCCTTACCCCCTCAACTATGGCTACACCTTC. This codes for CASSLTVPYPLNYGYTF.

This clonotype was observed many times. The rearrangement uses TRBV20-1 and TRBJ2-3; TRBD2 agrees at 9 bases. Germline V gene lookup returns CDR1 DFQATT and CDR2 SNEGSKA (reference sequence). The CDR3 spans 16 residues. J lost 5 bases, V lost 2 bases, and 11 bases had no gene match. CDR3 DNA sequence: TGCAGTGCTAGACTGAGAGATACTAGCGGGTTAGATACGCAGTATTTT. Its protein product is CSARLRDTSGLDTQYF.

This clonotype has at least ten counts. The V and J genes are TRBV7-6 and TRBJ1-1, with a possible D match to TRBD1 (5 bases). Trimming stripped 0 bases from V and 0 bases from J, with 8 bases between. Germline CDR1 SGHVS, CDR2 FNYEAQ. The CDR3 runs 15 residues. The CDR3 region has the DNA TGTGCCAGCAGCTTAGCGGCAGGGCTGAACACTGAAGCTTTCTTT. It yields the protein CASSLAAGLNTEAFF.

This clonotype was seen ten or more times. The genes are TRBV20-1 and TRBJ1-1; no reliable D call. Germline CDR1 is DFQATT and CDR2 is SNEGSKA (reference sequence). The CDR3 has 13 amino acids. With 2 bases removed from V and 5 bases from J, the gap between germline ends came to 12 bases. The CDR3 DNA reads TGCAGTGCTAGACAGGTACTTAATACTGAAGCTTTCTTT. Its protein product is CSARQVLNTEAFF.

The gene calls are TRBV4-1 and TRBJ1-6, with D perhaps matching TRBD1 (6 bases). Germline-derived CDR1 and CDR2 are MGHRA and YSYEKL. The CDR3 has 17 residues. The V end was cut by 1 base, the J end by 0 bases, with 10 bases between. The CDR3 region has the DNA TGCGCCAGCAGCCAAGGGGACATGAGCTCCTATAATTCACCCCTCCACTTT. This gives the protein CASSQGDMSSYNSPLHF.

This chain links TRBV6-5 with TRBJ2-3, with 9 bases identical to TRBD2. V lost 0 bases, J lost 3 bases, and 19 bases stayed unmatched. The CDR3 runs 21 residues. Per germline, CDR1 MNHEY and CDR2 SVGAGI. The CDR3 DNA sequence: TGTGCCAGCAGTTACTCGAGTACTTCCGGGACTAGCCTCTTTGGGACAGATACGCAGTATTTT. It specifies CASSYSSTSGTSLFGTDTQYF.

This clonotype was recorded many times. This chain links TRBV20-1 with TRBJ1-4; no reliable D call. The CDR3 runs to 13 residues. Germline-derived CDR1 and CDR2 are DFQATT and SNEGSKA (reference sequence). The V end lost 6 bases, the J end lost 0 bases, and 8 bases lay between the germline ends. The CDR3 DNA is TGCAGTGCAAGATGGGCAACTAATGAAAAACTGTTTTTT. This encodes CSARWATNEKLFF.

J is TRBJ2-3 and V is TRBV29-1, with unresolved D. Germline CDR1 and CDR2: SQVTM and ANQGSEA. V was clipped by 6 bases and J by 1 base, with 11 bases between them. The CDR3 sequence is 13 residues long. Here the CDR3 reads CSVIPSGTDTQYF. DNA for the CDR3: TGCAGCGTAATTCCGAGCGGCACAGATACGCAGTATTTT.

This clonotype was found a few times. The CDR3 DNA is TGCGCCAGCGGAACTAGCGCCCGGGCGGGGGAGCAGTACTTC. It codes for CASGTSARAGEQYF. The chain has TRBV5-1 and TRBJ2-7; 7 bases agree with TRBD2. There are 14 residues in the CDR3. Germline V CDR1 and CDR2: SGHRS, YFSETQ. Unmatched junction bases numbered 14, after V lost 7 bases and J lost 7 bases.

This clonotype occurred many times. The gene calls are TRBV7-9 and TRBJ2-2, with D perhaps matching TRBD1 (6 bases). V gave up 3 bases and J gave up 6 bases, with 11 bases separating them. This CDR3 comprises 14 residues. Per germline, CDR1 SEHNR and CDR2 FQNEAQ (reference sequence). As DNA, the CDR3 is TGTGCCAGCAGCTTGGAGGACAGAGCCGGGGAGCTGTTTTTT. Translating it yields CASSLEDRAGELFF.

This clonotype was recorded at least ten times. This chain joins TRBV7-9 and TRBJ2-7; D unclear. The ends were cut back, 0 bases at V and 5 bases at J, with 5 bases in the middle. The CDR3 is 12 amino acids. CDR1 and CDR2 (germline): SEHNR, FQNEAQ (reference sequence). DNA of the CDR3: TGTGCCAGCAGCTTAGCTTCCCACGAGCAGTACTTC. It specifies CASSLASHEQYF.